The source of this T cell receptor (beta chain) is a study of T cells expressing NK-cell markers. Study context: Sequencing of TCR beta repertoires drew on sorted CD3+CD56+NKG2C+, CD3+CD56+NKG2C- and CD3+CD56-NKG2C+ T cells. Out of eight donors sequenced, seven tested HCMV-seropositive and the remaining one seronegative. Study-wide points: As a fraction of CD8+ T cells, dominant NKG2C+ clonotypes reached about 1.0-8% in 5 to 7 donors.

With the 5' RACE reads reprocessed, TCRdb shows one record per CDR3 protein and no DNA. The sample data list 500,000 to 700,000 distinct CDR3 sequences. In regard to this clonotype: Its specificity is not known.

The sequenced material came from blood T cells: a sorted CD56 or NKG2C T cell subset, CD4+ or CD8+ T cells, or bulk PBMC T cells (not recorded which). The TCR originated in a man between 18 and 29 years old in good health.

The CDR3 region is CSVERTEGLYGYTF. This sequence joins TRBV29-1 and TRBJ1-2; TCRdb returns TRBD1, unconfirmable since there is no DNA. This CDR3 is built from 14 residues. Germline CDR1 and CDR2: SQVTM and ANQGSEA.